The clone carrying this TCR beta chain has only one observation. Its cognate antigen is unknown. Using immunoSEQ multiplex PCR, the repertoire was profiled, and TCRdb retains in-frame clones only, with some absent. The sample lists 150,000 to 200,000 clones; 86% were seen once. The data belong to a study of cytomegalovirus exposure and HLA in healthy donors. Study-level results: Overall, approximately 150 TCR beta chains were annotated as cytomegalovirus-associated. Despite most TCR sequences being rare, some public TCRs occurred in many donors. Subsequent analysis of the 120 or so validation repertoires found a tendency for first-cohort TCR clusters to co-occur.

Per the germline V gene, CDR1 is MNHNS and CDR2 is SASEGT. The CDR3 extends over 15 amino acids. Trimming took 2 bases from V and 8 from J, leaving 15 bases between them. The donors were part of the validation cohort, which consisted of more than 90 subjects and was separate from the first cohort of 666 subjects. This TCR was recovered from a woman between 18 and 29 years old in good health and CMV-seronegative. Sequencing input: PBMCs. The V and J genes are TRBV6-1 and TRBJ1-4, with D unclear. For the CDR3, the DNA is TGTGCCAGCAGTGAACGGGGAGGGTTAAGAGAAAAACTGTTTTTT. It is translated as CASSERGGLREKLFF.